The 14 T cell receptor beta chains presented below share a single source sample, sequenced in a study of cytomegalovirus exposure and HLA in healthy donors. It was with 60 Vbeta and 13 Jbeta primers that the PCR ran. Libraries were prepared by immunoSEQ multiplex PCR; TCRdb keeps only in-frame clonotypes and omits some of them. The sample yields tens of thousands of clones, around three quarters seen once. The specimen was PBMCs. These receptors were collected from a woman aged 45 to 65 in good health and CMV-seropositive.

The chain recombines TRBV28 with TRBJ2-3; D might be TRBD2 (6 bases). V was pared by 6 bases and J by 6 bases, with 13 bases between. This CDR3 spans 13 amino acids. Germline-derived CDR1 and CDR2 are MDHEN and SYDVKM. The CDR3 spells CASRKEGPDTQYF. The CDR3 nucleotides read TGTGCCAGCAGAAAGGAGGGCCCCGATACGCAGTATTTT.

This clone appeared a few times. The chain links TRBV5-1 to TRBJ2-5, with D tentatively TRBD1 or TRBD2 (5 bases each). The J call is doubtful: the DNA matches TRBJ2-7 better. The CDR3 extends over 11 amino acids. The germline V gene encodes CDR1 SGHRS and CDR2 YFSETQ. The CDR3 spells CASSGGYEQYF. The CDR3, as DNA: TGCGCCAGCAGCGGGGGCTACGAGCAGTACTTC.

This clone was observed a handful of times. V usage is TRBV5-4 and J usage is TRBJ1-3; weak D call: TRBD1 (6 bases). CDR3 size: 16 residues. With 7 bases removed from V and 6 bases from J, the gap between germline ends came to 23 bases. The germline V gene encodes CDR1 SGHNT and CDR2 YYREEE (reference sequence). This CDR3 is CASGPHRGGALNTIYF. CDR3 nucleotide sequence: TGTGCCAGCGGACCCCATAGAGGGGGAGCACTAAACACCATATATTTT.

The gene calls are TRBV4-2 and TRBJ1-6, with D perhaps TRBD1 (5 bases). CDR1 and CDR2 (germline): LGHNA, YNFKEQ. Trimming removed 6 bases from V and 3 bases from J, with 15 bases in between. The CDR3 consists of 16 residues. DNA for the CDR3: TGTGCCAGCAGTCCCACCCCGACAGACTATAATTCACCCCTCCACTTT. It is translated as CASSPTPTDYNSPLHF.

This clone has a handful of counts. The V call is TRBV5-3, the J call TRBJ2-1; weak D call: TRBD2 (6 bases). TRBV5-3 is classed as an ORF, of uncertain function. V was shortened by 1 base and J by 1 base, with 9 bases between the two germline ends. The CDR3 contains 15 residues. The CDR3 DNA reads as TGTGCCAGAAGCTTGTGGAGGGGTTCCTACAATGAGCAGTTCTTC. This translates into CARSLWRGSYNEQFF.

The rearrangement uses TRBV29-1 and TRBJ1-1, with D possibly being TRBD1 (5 bases). Germline values: CDR1 SQVTM, CDR2 ANQGSEA. This CDR3 is built from 10 residues. The V gene lost 7 bases and the J gene lost 9 bases, with 12 bases spanning the gap. The CDR3 loop is CSGGLGKAFF. CDR3 coding DNA: TGCAGCGGGGGCCTGGGAAAAGCTTTCTTT.

This chain uses TRBV9 with TRBJ2-3; TRBD2 aligns across 8 bases. CDR1 is SGDLS, CDR2 YYNGEE, per germline. The CDR3 length is 16 residues. After removal of 5 bases from V and 4 bases from J, the junction contained 12 bases not matched to a gene. CDR3 in DNA: TGTGCCAGCAGTGCCGTGGAGCGGGAGACGGCAGATACGCAGTATTTT. It translates to CASSAVERETADTQYF.

This chain connects TRBV28 to TRBJ1-2; 8 positions agree with TRBD1. V dropped 5 bases and J dropped 6; count of bases not matched to a gene: 11. The germline V gene encodes CDR1 MDHEN and CDR2 SYDVKM. This CDR3 comprises 15 residues. The DNA of the CDR3 is TGTGCCAGCAGTCTAATAGGTGACAGGGGTGATGGCTACACCTTC. This codes for CASSLIGDRGDGYTF.

This clone showed up just once. The chain has TRBV19 and TRBJ2-1; the D is unclear. The CDR3 sequence is 15 residues long. CDR1 LNHDA and CDR2 SQIVND come from the germline V gene (reference sequence). V gave up 7 bases and J gave up 2 bases, with 15 bases separating them. The CDR3 is CASNVEAFPYNEQFF. The CDR3 bases are TGTGCCAGTAATGTAGAAGCCTTCCCCTACAATGAGCAGTTCTTC.

This clone occurred a few times. The chain recombines TRBV28 with TRBJ1-4; no reliable D call. The CDR3 runs to 15 residues. Germline V CDR1 and CDR2: MDHEN, SYDVKM. Trimming removed 6 bases at V and 4 bases at J, with 15 bases between. The CDR3 loop reads CASRPPGLHNEKLFF. The CDR3, as DNA: TGTGCCAGCAGACCCCCAGGTCTTCATAATGAAAAACTGTTTTTT.

To note about this clone: The identical CDR3 is also encoded by other nucleotide sequences in the sample. J is TRBJ1-3 and V is TRBV28; D unresolved. The CDR3 covers 15 residues. Trimming left V 5 bases short and J 0 bases short, with 11 bases between. Germline-derived CDR1 and CDR2 are MDHEN and SYDVKM. CDR3 in amino acids: CASSQPGNSGNTIYF. CDR3 DNA sequence: TGTGCCAGCAGTCAACCGGGGAACTCTGGAAACACCATATATTTT.

The chain has TRBV10-1 and TRBJ1-4; 7 bases fit TRBD1. CDR3 length equals 14 residues. CDR1 is WNHNN, CDR2 SYGVQD, per germline (reference sequence). V shed 8 bases and J 6 bases; nucleotides not matched to a gene: 9. The chain's CDR3 is CASSQDRSYEKLFF. CDR3 DNA sequence: TGCGCCAGCTCCCAGGACAGGTCCTATGAAAAACTGTTTTTT.

This chain joins TRBV4-2 and TRBJ1-3; the match to TRBD1 covers 8 bases. Losses at the gene ends were 3 bases for V and 6 bases for J; bases not matched to a gene: 4. Looked up from germline, CDR1 is LGHNA and CDR2 is YNFKEQ. The CDR3 loop spans 14 amino acids. The DNA of the CDR3 is TGTGCCAGCAGCCACCCAGGGGGCGAAAACACCATATATTTT. As protein: CASSHPGGENTIYF.

The chain uses TRBV30 and TRBJ1-3, with D unresolved. Trimming took 7 bases from V and 3 from J, leaving 7 bases between them. Germline V gene lookup returns CDR1 GTSNPN and CDR2 SVGIG (reference sequence). The CDR3 totals 11 residues. The CDR3, as DNA: TGTGCCTCGGACTATGGAAACACCATATATTTT. It yields the protein CASDYGNTIYF.